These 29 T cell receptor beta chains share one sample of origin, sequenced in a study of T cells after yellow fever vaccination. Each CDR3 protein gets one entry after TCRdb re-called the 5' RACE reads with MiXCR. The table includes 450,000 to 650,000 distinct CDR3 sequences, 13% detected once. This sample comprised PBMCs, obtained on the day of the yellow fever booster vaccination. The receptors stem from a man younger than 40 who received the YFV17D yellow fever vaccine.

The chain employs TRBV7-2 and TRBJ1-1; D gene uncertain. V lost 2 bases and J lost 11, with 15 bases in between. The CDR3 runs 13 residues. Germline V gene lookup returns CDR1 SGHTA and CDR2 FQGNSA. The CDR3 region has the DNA TGTGCCAGCAGCTTACCCTCAGTAGATGGGGCTTTCTTT. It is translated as CASSLPSVDGAFF.

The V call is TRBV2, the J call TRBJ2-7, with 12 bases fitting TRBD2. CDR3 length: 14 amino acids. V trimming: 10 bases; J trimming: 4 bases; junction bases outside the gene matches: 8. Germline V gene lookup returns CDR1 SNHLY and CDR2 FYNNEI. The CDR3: CATVGGLAGYEQYF. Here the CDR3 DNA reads TGTGCCACTGTGGGCGGACTAGCGGGGTACGAGCAGTACTTC.

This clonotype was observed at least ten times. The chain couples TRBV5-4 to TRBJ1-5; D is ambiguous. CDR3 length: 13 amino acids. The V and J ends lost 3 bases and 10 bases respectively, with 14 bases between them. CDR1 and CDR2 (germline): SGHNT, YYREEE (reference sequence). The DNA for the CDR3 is TGTGCCAGCAGCTCCAATCCCGATGACCCCCAGCATTTT. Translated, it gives CASSSNPDDPQHF.

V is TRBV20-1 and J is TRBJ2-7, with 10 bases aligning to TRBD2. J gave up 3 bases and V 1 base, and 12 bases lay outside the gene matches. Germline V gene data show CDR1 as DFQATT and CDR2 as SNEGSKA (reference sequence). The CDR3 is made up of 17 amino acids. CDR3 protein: CSARAAKRGGLLYEQYF. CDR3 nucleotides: TGCAGTGCTAGAGCCGCGAAGCGGGGGGGACTCCTCTACGAGCAGTACTTC.

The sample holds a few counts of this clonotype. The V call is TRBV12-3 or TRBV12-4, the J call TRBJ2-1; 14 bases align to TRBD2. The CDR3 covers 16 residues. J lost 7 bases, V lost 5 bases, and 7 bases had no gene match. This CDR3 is CASSPGLAGVRNEQFF. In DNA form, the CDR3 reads TGTGCCAGCAGTCCGGGACTAGCGGGAGTGCGTAATGAGCAGTTCTTC.

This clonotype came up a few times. CDR3 amino acids: CASSPRTVPSYEQYF. The DNA for the CDR3 is TGTGCCAGCAGTCCGCGGACAGTTCCATCCTACGAGCAGTACTTC. V usage is TRBV27 and J usage is TRBJ2-7; a possible D gene is TRBD1 (6 bases). Germline V gene lookup returns CDR1 MNHEY and CDR2 SMNVEV (reference sequence). V lost 5 bases and J 1 base, leaving 15 bases between the germline ends. The CDR3 contains 15 residues.

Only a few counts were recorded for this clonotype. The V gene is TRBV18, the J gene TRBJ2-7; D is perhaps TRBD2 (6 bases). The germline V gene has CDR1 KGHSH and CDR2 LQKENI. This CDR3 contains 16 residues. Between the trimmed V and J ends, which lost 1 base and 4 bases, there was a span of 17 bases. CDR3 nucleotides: TGTGCCAGCTCACCACGACCCGGGGAGACTAGGTACGAGCAGTACTTC. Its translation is CASSPRPGETRYEQYF.

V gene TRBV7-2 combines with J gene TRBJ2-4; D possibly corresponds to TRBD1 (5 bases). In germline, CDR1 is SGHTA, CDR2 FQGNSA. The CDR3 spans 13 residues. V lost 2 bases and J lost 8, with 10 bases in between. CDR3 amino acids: CASSLQGQDIQYF. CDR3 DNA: TGTGCCAGCAGCTTACAGGGTCAGGACATTCAGTACTTC.

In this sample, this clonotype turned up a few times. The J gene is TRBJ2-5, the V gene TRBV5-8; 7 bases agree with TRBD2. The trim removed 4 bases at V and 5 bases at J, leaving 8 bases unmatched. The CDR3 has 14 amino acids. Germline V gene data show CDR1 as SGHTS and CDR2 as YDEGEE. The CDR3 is CASSRGGPTETQYF. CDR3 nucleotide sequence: TGTGCCAGCAGCCGGGGAGGGCCAACGGAGACCCAGTACTTC.

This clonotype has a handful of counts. The CDR3 DNA sequence: TGTGCCAGCAGTCCTAGCGGGGCCTACAATGAGCAGTTCTTC. This gives the protein CASSPSGAYNEQFF. The chain joins TRBV12-3 or TRBV12-4 to TRBJ2-1; 9 bases match TRBD2. The CDR3 totals 14 residues. With V trimmed by 5 bases and J by 2 bases, 1 base remained unmatched.

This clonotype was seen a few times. Written as DNA, the CDR3 is TGTGCCAGCAGTCTATATAGCGGGAGTGCGGAGTGGGAGCTGTTTTTT. Protein: CASSLYSGSAEWELFF. This chain links TRBV7-8 with TRBJ2-2; 9 positions match TRBD2. Germline CDR1 is SGHVS and CDR2 is FQNEAQ. V shed 6 bases and J 9 bases; nucleotides not matched to a gene: 14. This CDR3 has 16 residues.

As DNA, the CDR3 is TGTGCCATCAGTGAAAGCTTCGGGAGCCGCTACAATGAGCAGTTCTTC. Translation: CAISESFGSRYNEQFF. V is TRBV10-3 and J is TRBJ2-1, with D perhaps matching TRBD2 (6 bases). In germline, CDR1 is ENHRY, CDR2 SYGVKD. The ends were cut back, 3 bases at V and 3 bases at J, with 15 bases in the middle. The CDR3 runs 16 residues.

CDR3: CAISEPGDRSSYEQYF. DNA for the CDR3: TGTGCCATCAGTGAGCCCGGGGACAGGTCGTCGTACGAGCAGTACTTC. The chain employs TRBV10-3 and TRBJ2-7; 8 bases fit TRBD1. Unmatched junction bases numbered 10, after V lost 2 bases and J lost 4 bases. CDR3 length: 16 amino acids. CDR1 and CDR2 from the germline V gene are ENHRY and SYGVKD.

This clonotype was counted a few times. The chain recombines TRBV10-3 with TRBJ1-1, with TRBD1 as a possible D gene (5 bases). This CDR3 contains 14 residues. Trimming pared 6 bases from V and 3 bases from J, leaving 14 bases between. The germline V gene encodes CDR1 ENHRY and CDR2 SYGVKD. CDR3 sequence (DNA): TGTGCCATCAGCCCACAGGTGATGGACACTGAAGCTTTCTTT. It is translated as CAISPQVMDTEAFF.

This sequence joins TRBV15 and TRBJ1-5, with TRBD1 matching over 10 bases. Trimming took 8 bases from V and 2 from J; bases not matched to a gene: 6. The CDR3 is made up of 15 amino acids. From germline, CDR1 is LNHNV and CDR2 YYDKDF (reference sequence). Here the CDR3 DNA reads TGTGCCACCCGACAGGGGGCGACGGGCAATCAGCCCCAGCATTTT. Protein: CATRQGATGNQPQHF.

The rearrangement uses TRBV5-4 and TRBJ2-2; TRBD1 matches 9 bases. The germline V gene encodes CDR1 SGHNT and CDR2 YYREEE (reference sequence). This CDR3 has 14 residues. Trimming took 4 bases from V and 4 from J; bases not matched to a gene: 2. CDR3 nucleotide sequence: TGTGCCAGCAGCGGGGACAGGGCCACCGGGGAGCTGTTTTTT. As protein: CASSGDRATGELFF.

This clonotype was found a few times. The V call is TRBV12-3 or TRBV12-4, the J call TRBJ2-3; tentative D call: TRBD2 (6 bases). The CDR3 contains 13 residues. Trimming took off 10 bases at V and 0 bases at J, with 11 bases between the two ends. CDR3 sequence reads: CATSAASTDTQYF. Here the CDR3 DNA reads TGTGCCACTAGCGCTGCTAGCACAGATACGCAGTATTTT.

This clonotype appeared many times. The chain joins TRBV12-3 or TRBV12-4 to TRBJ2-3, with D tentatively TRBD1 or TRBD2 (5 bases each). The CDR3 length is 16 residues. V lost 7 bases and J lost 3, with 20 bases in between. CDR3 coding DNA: TGTGCCAGCATCCATGGGGGTAGAAAAGGAACAGATACGCAGTATTTT. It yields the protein CASIHGGRKGTDTQYF.

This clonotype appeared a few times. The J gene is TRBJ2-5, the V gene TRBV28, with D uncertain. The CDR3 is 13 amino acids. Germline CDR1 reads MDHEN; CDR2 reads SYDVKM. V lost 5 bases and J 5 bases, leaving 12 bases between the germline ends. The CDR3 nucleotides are TGTGCCAGCAGTATGGACGGGCTGGAGACCCAGTACTTC. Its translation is CASSMDGLETQYF.

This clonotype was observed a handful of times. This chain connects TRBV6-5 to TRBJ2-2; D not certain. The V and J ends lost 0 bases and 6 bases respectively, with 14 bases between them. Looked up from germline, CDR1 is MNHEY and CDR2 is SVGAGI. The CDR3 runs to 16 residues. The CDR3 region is CASSYSRLLPAGELFF. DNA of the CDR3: TGTGCCAGCAGTTACTCGCGCCTCCTCCCGGCCGGGGAGCTGTTTTTT.

Here the CDR3 reads CASSLKAEIKQFF. The CDR3 DNA follows: TGTGCCAGCAGCTTAAAGGCGGAGATTAAGCAGTTCTTC. The V call is TRBV7-9, the J call TRBJ2-1; no definite D call. Germline loops: CDR1 SEHNR, CDR2 FQNEAQ (reference sequence). This CDR3 comprises 13 residues. Trimming removed 2 bases at V and 11 bases at J, with 13 bases between. Drawing the rest from reference TRBV7-9 and TRBJ2-1, the complete variable domain is DTGVSQNPRHKITKRGQNVTFRCDPISEHNRLYWYRQTLGQGPEFLTYFQNEAQLEKSRLLSDRFSAERPKGSFSTLEIQRTEQGDSAMYLCASSLKAEIKQFFGPGTRLTVL.

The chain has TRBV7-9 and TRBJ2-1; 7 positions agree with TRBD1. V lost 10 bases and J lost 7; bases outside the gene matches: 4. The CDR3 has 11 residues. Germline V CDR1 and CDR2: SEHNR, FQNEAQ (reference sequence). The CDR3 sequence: CAITGVNEQFF. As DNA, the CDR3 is TGTGCCATCACAGGGGTGAATGAGCAGTTCTTC.

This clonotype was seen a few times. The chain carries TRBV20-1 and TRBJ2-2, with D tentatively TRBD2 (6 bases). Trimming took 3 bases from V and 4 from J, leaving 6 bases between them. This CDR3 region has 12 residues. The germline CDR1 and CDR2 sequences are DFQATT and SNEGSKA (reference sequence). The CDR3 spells CSASGSTGELFF. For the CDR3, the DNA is TGCAGTGCTAGCGGGAGCACCGGGGAGCTGTTTTTT.

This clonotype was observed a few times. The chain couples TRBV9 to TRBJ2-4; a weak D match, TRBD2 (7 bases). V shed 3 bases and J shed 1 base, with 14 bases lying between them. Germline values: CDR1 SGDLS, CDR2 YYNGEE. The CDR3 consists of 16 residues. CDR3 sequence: CASSAGAGAAKNIQYF. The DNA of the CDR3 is TGTGCCAGCAGCGCGGGGGCGGGGGCGGCCAAAAACATTCAGTACTTC. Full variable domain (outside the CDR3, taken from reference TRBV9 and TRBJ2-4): DSGVTQTPKHLITATGQRVTLRCSPRSGDLSVYWYQQSLDQGLQFLIQYYNGEERAKGNILERFSAQQFPDLHSELNLSSLELGDSALYFCASSAGAGAAKNIQYFGAGTRLSVL.

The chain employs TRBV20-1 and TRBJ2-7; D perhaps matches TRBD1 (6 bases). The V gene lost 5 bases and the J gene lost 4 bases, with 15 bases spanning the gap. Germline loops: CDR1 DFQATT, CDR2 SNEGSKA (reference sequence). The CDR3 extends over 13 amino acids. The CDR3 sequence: CSAPTGLFYEQYF. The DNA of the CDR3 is TGCAGTGCTCCTACAGGGCTGTTTTACGAGCAGTACTTC.

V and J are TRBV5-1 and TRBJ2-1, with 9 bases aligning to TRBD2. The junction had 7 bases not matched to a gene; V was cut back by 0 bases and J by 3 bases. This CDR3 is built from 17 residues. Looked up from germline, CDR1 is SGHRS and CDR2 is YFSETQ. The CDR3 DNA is TGCGCCAGCAGCTTGGGGCTTCTAGCGGGAAGCTACAATGAGCAGTTCTTC. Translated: CASSLGLLAGSYNEQFF.

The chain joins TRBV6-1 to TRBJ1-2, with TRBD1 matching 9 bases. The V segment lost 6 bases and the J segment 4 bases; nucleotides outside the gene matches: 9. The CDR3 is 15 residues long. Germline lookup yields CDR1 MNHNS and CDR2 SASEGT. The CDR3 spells CASSKTGGSGYGYTF. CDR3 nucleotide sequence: TGTGCCAGCAGCAAGACAGGGGGTAGTGGCTATGGCTACACCTTC.

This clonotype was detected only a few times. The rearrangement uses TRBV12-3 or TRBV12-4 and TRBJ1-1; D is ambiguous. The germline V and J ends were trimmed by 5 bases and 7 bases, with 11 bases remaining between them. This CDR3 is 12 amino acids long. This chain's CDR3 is CASSNREDEAFF. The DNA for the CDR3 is TGTGCCAGCAGTAACCGGGAGGATGAAGCTTTCTTT.

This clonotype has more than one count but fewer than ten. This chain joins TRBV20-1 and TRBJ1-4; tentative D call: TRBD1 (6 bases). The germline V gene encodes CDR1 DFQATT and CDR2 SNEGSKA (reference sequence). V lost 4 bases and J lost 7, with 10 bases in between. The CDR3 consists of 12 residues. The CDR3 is CSATGEGEKLFF. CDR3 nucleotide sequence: TGCAGTGCTACAGGGGAAGGTGAAAAACTGTTTTTT.